The rows below give T cell receptor beta chains drawn from one sample of a study of human T cells and chemical hapten exposure. TCRdb called the RACE reads again in MiXCR, with one record for every CDR3 protein. The data contain around 33,000 distinct CDR3 sequences, roughly 12% of them singletons. Specimen: whole blood, collected in connection with sensitization to the hapten diphenylcyclopropenone (DPC). The origin of the receptors is a woman aged 40-49 years with alopecia areata. Some clones in this sample may be carry-over from other donors' samples. Both conserved end residues are part of each CDR3. The order of the fields is D gene, CDR3 length, J gene, clone size, V gene, CDR3 DNA, CDR3 protein. The D gene is left open where the match is weak. Not every row has a clone size; where given, it reads once, few, many or a size class.

d_call: NA; cdr3_length: 15; j_call: TRBJ2-3; clone_size: many; v_call: TRBV7-8; cdr3_nt: TGTGCCAGCAGCTTAGTGGAGGGGGCCACAGATACGCAGTATTTT; cdr3_aa: CASSLVEGATDTQYF
d_call: NA; cdr3_length: 14; j_call: TRBJ2-3; clone_size: many; v_call: TRBV3-1; cdr3_nt: TGTGCCAGCAGCCGAGTACAACGGACAGATACGCAGTATTTT; cdr3_aa: CASSRVQRTDTQYF
d_call: NA; cdr3_length: 17; j_call: TRBJ1-4; clone_size: NA; v_call: TRBV7-2; cdr3_nt: TGTGCCAGCAGCTTAGAAATTGACGACGTTAGAAATGAAAAACTGTTTTTT; cdr3_aa: CASSLEIDDVRNEKLFF
d_call: TRBD2; cdr3_length: 17; j_call: TRBJ2-5; clone_size: NA; v_call: TRBV4-2; cdr3_nt: TGTGCCAGCAGCCAAGTATCTTCCGGGACTAGCATCGAGACCCAGTACTTC; cdr3_aa: CASSQVSSGTSIETQYF
d_call: TRBD1; cdr3_length: 15; j_call: TRBJ1-4; clone_size: NA; v_call: TRBV10-2; cdr3_nt: TGCGCCAGCAGTGATTCGGGACAGGGGGACGAAAAACTGTTTTTT; cdr3_aa: CASSDSGQGDEKLFF
d_call: NA; cdr3_length: 17; j_call: TRBJ2-5; clone_size: many; v_call: TRBV28; cdr3_nt: TGTGCCAGCAGTTTATTGGGCGCGGGGAATCTCCAAGAGACCCAGTACTTC; cdr3_aa: CASSLLGAGNLQETQYF
d_call: NA; cdr3_length: 10; j_call: TRBJ2-1; clone_size: many; v_call: TRBV7-9; cdr3_nt: TGTGCCAGCAGCTCCCATGAGCAGTTCTTC; cdr3_aa: CASSSHEQFF
d_call: NA; cdr3_length: 15; j_call: TRBJ1-4; clone_size: few; v_call: TRBV7-9; cdr3_nt: TGTGCCAGCAGCCCGGGGGGTCTGGCTAATGAAAAACTGTTTTTT; cdr3_aa: CASSPGGLANEKLFF
d_call: TRBD1; cdr3_length: 14; j_call: TRBJ1-2; clone_size: many; v_call: TRBV3-1; cdr3_nt: TGTGCCAGCAGCGCCCGACAGGGATTGGACGGCTACACCTTC; cdr3_aa: CASSARQGLDGYTF
d_call: TRBD2; cdr3_length: 16; j_call: TRBJ2-5; clone_size: few; v_call: TRBV7-2; cdr3_nt: TGTGCCAGCAGCTTAGCTCATAGCGGGCTTCCCCAGACCCAGTACTTC; cdr3_aa: CASSLAHSGLPQTQYF
d_call: NA; cdr3_length: 12; j_call: TRBJ2-3; clone_size: NA; v_call: TRBV10-3; cdr3_nt: TGTGCCATCTCTACCGAAGGAGATACGCAGTATTTT; cdr3_aa: CAISTEGDTQYF
d_call: NA; cdr3_length: 14; j_call: TRBJ2-5; clone_size: many; v_call: TRBV6-1; cdr3_nt: TGTGCCAGCAGTGAAGGTAGACAGCAAGAGACCCAGTACTTC; cdr3_aa: CASSEGRQQETQYF
d_call: NA; cdr3_length: 15; j_call: TRBJ2-7; clone_size: NA; v_call: TRBV28; cdr3_nt: TGTGCCAGCAGTTTCGGGCGGGTAATCACCTACGAGCAGTACTTC; cdr3_aa: CASSFGRVITYEQYF
d_call: TRBD1; cdr3_length: 14; j_call: TRBJ2-7; clone_size: many; v_call: TRBV10-3; cdr3_nt: TGTGCCATCAGTGAGGGGACAGGGGCCTACGAGCAGTACTTC; cdr3_aa: CAISEGTGAYEQYF
d_call: TRBD2; cdr3_length: 18; j_call: TRBJ2-7; clone_size: many; v_call: TRBV28; cdr3_nt: TGTGCCAGCAGGGTGGGGCAATCCGGGACTAGGGGCTCCTACGAGCAGTACTTC; cdr3_aa: CASRVGQSGTRGSYEQYF
d_call: NA; cdr3_length: 15; j_call: TRBJ2-5; clone_size: many; v_call: TRBV7-9; cdr3_nt: TGTGCCAGCAGCGTCACAGGGAGTTCGGGAGAGACCCAGTACTTC; cdr3_aa: CASSVTGSSGETQYF
d_call: NA; cdr3_length: 13; j_call: TRBJ1-2; clone_size: NA; v_call: TRBV28; cdr3_nt: TGTGCCAGCAGACGGATAGCTAACTATGGCTACACCTTC; cdr3_aa: CASRRIANYGYTF
d_call: NA; cdr3_length: 12; j_call: TRBJ1-2; clone_size: few; v_call: TRBV28; cdr3_nt: TGTGCCAGCAGTTTCGTCCAATATGGCTACACCTTC; cdr3_aa: CASSFVQYGYTF
d_call: TRBD1; cdr3_length: 14; j_call: TRBJ2-7; clone_size: NA; v_call: TRBV6-2/TRBV6-3; cdr3_nt: TGTGCCAGCAGTTACGGGACAGGGGGCTACGAGCAGTACTTC; cdr3_aa: CASSYGTGGYEQYF
d_call: TRBD1; cdr3_length: 18; j_call: TRBJ1-6; clone_size: many; v_call: TRBV11-2; cdr3_nt: TGTGCCAGCAGCTCCCAGGACGGGACAGCCACTTATAATTCACCCCTCCACTTT; cdr3_aa: CASSSQDGTATYNSPLHF
d_call: NA; cdr3_length: 14; j_call: TRBJ1-5; clone_size: NA; v_call: TRBV18; cdr3_nt: TGTGCCAGCTCACCGTCCGATAGCAATCAGCCCCAGCATTTT; cdr3_aa: CASSPSDSNQPQHF
d_call: TRBD2; cdr3_length: 12; j_call: TRBJ2-1; clone_size: NA; v_call: TRBV29-1; cdr3_nt: TGCAGCGTTCGGCAGACTAGCTATGAGCAGTTCTTC; cdr3_aa: CSVRQTSYEQFF
d_call: NA; cdr3_length: 13; j_call: TRBJ2-7; clone_size: many; v_call: TRBV9; cdr3_nt: TGTGCCAGCAGCTTCCGCTCAGGGTACGAGCAGTACTTC; cdr3_aa: CASSFRSGYEQYF
d_call: NA; cdr3_length: 14; j_call: TRBJ1-2; clone_size: many; v_call: TRBV6-5; cdr3_nt: TGTGCCAGCAGTTTCAGGGAAGGCTCTCGGGGCTACACCTTC; cdr3_aa: CASSFREGSRGYTF
d_call: NA; cdr3_length: 16; j_call: TRBJ2-6; clone_size: few; v_call: TRBV10-1; cdr3_nt: TGCGCCAGCAGCCCGGGGTCCGTCTCTGGGGCCAACGTCCTGACTTTC; cdr3_aa: CASSPGSVSGANVLTF
d_call: TRBD2; cdr3_length: 14; j_call: TRBJ2-7; clone_size: few; v_call: TRBV9; cdr3_nt: TGTGCCAGCAGCCCCGGGGGGATGGCCTACGAGCAGTACTTC; cdr3_aa: CASSPGGMAYEQYF
d_call: NA; cdr3_length: 14; j_call: TRBJ1-2; clone_size: NA; v_call: TRBV28; cdr3_nt: TGTGCCAGCACGGAGGGCGGGACTAACTATGGCTACACCTTC; cdr3_aa: CASTEGGTNYGYTF
d_call: NA; cdr3_length: 12; j_call: TRBJ1-6; clone_size: many; v_call: TRBV12-3/TRBV12-4; cdr3_nt: TGTGCCAGCAGTAATGGAAGAACAGGGTCCTACTTT; cdr3_aa: CASSNGRTGSYF
d_call: NA; cdr3_length: 16; j_call: TRBJ2-1; clone_size: NA; v_call: TRBV4-3; cdr3_nt: TGCGCCAGCAGCCAAGATATGAGAAAAAAGAGCAATGAGCAGTTCTTC; cdr3_aa: CASSQDMRKKSNEQFF
d_call: TRBD2; cdr3_length: 17; j_call: TRBJ2-3; clone_size: NA; v_call: TRBV7-2; cdr3_nt: TGTGCCAGCAGCTCGGGACTAGCGGGAGATGAGGCAGATACGCAGTATTTT; cdr3_aa: CASSSGLAGDEADTQYF
d_call: NA; cdr3_length: 13; j_call: TRBJ1-5; clone_size: many; v_call: TRBV6-6; cdr3_nt: TGTGCCAGCAGTTACTCGATCAATCAGCCCCAGCATTTT; cdr3_aa: CASSYSINQPQHF
d_call: TRBD1; cdr3_length: 14; j_call: TRBJ2-3; clone_size: many; v_call: TRBV10-3; cdr3_nt: TGTGCCATCAGGCAGGGGGCGGGCACAGATACGCAGTATTTT; cdr3_aa: CAIRQGAGTDTQYF
d_call: NA; cdr3_length: 14; j_call: TRBJ2-3; clone_size: NA; v_call: TRBV29-1; cdr3_nt: TGCAGCGTTGTCGCCAGGTGGGGTACAGATACGCAGTATTTT; cdr3_aa: CSVVARWGTDTQYF
d_call: NA; cdr3_length: 14; j_call: TRBJ1-1; clone_size: many; v_call: TRBV5-6; cdr3_nt: TGTGCCAGCAGCTTGGAGGGGATCTACACTGAAGCTTTCTTT; cdr3_aa: CASSLEGIYTEAFF
d_call: NA; cdr3_length: 13; j_call: TRBJ1-2; clone_size: many; v_call: TRBV6-5; cdr3_nt: TGTGCCAGCAGTAAAGACAGAGATTATGGCTACACCTTC; cdr3_aa: CASSKDRDYGYTF
d_call: TRBD2; cdr3_length: 14; j_call: TRBJ2-1; clone_size: NA; v_call: TRBV7-2; cdr3_nt: TGTGCCAGCCGCCCGGGGGGGGAGACGAATGAGCAGTTCTTC; cdr3_aa: CASRPGGETNEQFF
d_call: NA; cdr3_length: 15; j_call: TRBJ2-1; clone_size: many; v_call: TRBV11-2; cdr3_nt: TGTGCCAGCAGCTTAGTTGGTCGTCCCTACAATGAGCAGTTCTTC; cdr3_aa: CASSLVGRPYNEQFF
d_call: NA; cdr3_length: 15; j_call: TRBJ1-2; clone_size: medium-sized; v_call: TRBV4-3; cdr3_nt: TGCGCCAGCAGCCAAGATCGAGGAGCGAACTATGGCTACACCTTC; cdr3_aa: CASSQDRGANYGYTF
d_call: TRBD2; cdr3_length: 13; j_call: TRBJ2-1; clone_size: NA; v_call: TRBV19; cdr3_nt: TGTGCCAGTAGTGTCGGGACTAGCGGCGAGCAGTTCTTC; cdr3_aa: CASSVGTSGEQFF
d_call: NA; cdr3_length: 14; j_call: TRBJ2-1; clone_size: many; v_call: TRBV6-5; cdr3_nt: TGTGCCAGCAGTTACGGGACGACCTTAAATGAGCAGTTCTTC; cdr3_aa: CASSYGTTLNEQFF
d_call: NA; cdr3_length: 15; j_call: TRBJ1-6; clone_size: many; v_call: TRBV11-2; cdr3_nt: TGTGCCAGCAGCCTACAGGGAGGATCGAATTCACCCCTCCACTTT; cdr3_aa: CASSLQGGSNSPLHF
d_call: NA; cdr3_length: 14; j_call: TRBJ2-1; clone_size: many; v_call: TRBV7-9; cdr3_nt: TGTGCCAGCAGCTTTGGGGGGCGGTACAATGAGCAGTTCTTC; cdr3_aa: CASSFGGRYNEQFF
d_call: NA; cdr3_length: 14; j_call: TRBJ2-4; clone_size: many; v_call: TRBV7-2; cdr3_nt: TGTGCCAGCAGCTTAGCTCCAGGGCAAAACATTCAGTACTTC; cdr3_aa: CASSLAPGQNIQYF
d_call: NA; cdr3_length: 12; j_call: TRBJ2-7; clone_size: few; v_call: TRBV2; cdr3_nt: TGTGCCAGCAGTGAAGTGCGGGGTGAGCAGTACTTC; cdr3_aa: CASSEVRGEQYF
d_call: NA; cdr3_length: 12; j_call: TRBJ2-5; clone_size: NA; v_call: TRBV7-9; cdr3_nt: TGTGCCAGCAGCAGGGACCCCGGGACCCAGTACTTC; cdr3_aa: CASSRDPGTQYF
d_call: NA; cdr3_length: 15; j_call: TRBJ2-1; clone_size: few; v_call: TRBV5-1; cdr3_nt: TGCGCCAGCAGCTTTCCGGGACAACCCGTAGATGAGCAGTTCTTC; cdr3_aa: CASSFPGQPVDEQFF
d_call: NA; cdr3_length: 13; j_call: TRBJ2-4; clone_size: many; v_call: TRBV4-1; cdr3_nt: TGCGCCAGCAGCCAAGTAGGGGAAAACATTCAGTACTTC; cdr3_aa: CASSQVGENIQYF
d_call: NA; cdr3_length: 14; j_call: TRBJ2-6; clone_size: many; v_call: TRBV19; cdr3_nt: TGTGCCAGTAGTAGGATCTCTGGGGCCAACGTCCTGACTTTC; cdr3_aa: CASSRISGANVLTF
d_call: TRBD2; cdr3_length: 14; j_call: TRBJ2-5; clone_size: NA; v_call: TRBV7-7; cdr3_nt: TGTGCTAGCAGCTTAGCAGCGGGGGCACAGACCCAGTACTTC; cdr3_aa: CASSLAAGAQTQYF
d_call: NA; cdr3_length: 13; j_call: TRBJ1-3; clone_size: many; v_call: TRBV6-5; cdr3_nt: TGTGCCAGCAGTTACGGTCGGGGAAACACCATATATTTT; cdr3_aa: CASSYGRGNTIYF